This T cell receptor (beta chain) was sequenced for a study of human T cells and chemical hapten exposure. The length of the CDR3 is 15 residues. Trimming removed 1 base from V and 0 bases from J, with 9 bases in between. The germline V gene encodes CDR1 MNHEY and CDR2 SVGAGI. This clonotype was recorded many times. TCRdb used MiXCR to reprocess the RACE reads, holding one entry per CDR3 protein. Of nearly 55,000 distinct CDR3 sequences listed, 9.9% are singletons. The time point: patch test 2, 6 weeks after DPC sensitization. Treatment denoted: therapeutic diphenylcyclopropenone sensitization with weekly scalp DPC.

Sample: whole blood, taken in connection with sensitization to the hapten diphenylcyclopropenone (DPC). The chain is built from TRBV6-5 and TRBJ1-1; D gene ambiguous. The source of this sequence is a woman aged 45-59 years with alopecia areata. Some clones in this sample may be carry-over from other donors' samples. The CDR3 region is CASSYFGKMNTEAFF. CDR3 bases: TGTGCCAGCAGTTACTTTGGAAAGATGAACACTGAAGCTTTCTTT.